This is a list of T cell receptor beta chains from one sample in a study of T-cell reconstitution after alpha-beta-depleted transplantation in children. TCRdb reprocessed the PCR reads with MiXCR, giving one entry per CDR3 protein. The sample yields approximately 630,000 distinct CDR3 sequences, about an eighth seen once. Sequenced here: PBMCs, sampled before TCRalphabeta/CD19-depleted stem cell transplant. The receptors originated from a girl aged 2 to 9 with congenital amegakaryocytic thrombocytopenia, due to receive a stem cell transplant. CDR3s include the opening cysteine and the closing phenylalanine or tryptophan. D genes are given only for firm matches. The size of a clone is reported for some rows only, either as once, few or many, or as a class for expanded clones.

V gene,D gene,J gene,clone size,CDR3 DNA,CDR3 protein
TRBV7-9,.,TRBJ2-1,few,TGTGCCAGCAGCTTGGACACCAACTCTTACAATGAGCAGTTCTTC,CASSLDTNSYNEQFF
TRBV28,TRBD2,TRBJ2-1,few,TGTGCCAGCAGTACCGTGACTAGCGGGAGCTCCTACAATGAGCAGTTCTTC,CASSTVTSGSSYNEQFF
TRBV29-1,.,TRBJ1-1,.,TGCAGCGGATACTTGAACACTGAAGCTTTCTTT,CSGYLNTEAFF
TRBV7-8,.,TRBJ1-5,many,TGTGCCAGCAGCTTAGGGTTCTCTTTTCTTGCGGGGGATCAGCCCCAGCATTTT,CASSLGFSFLAGDQPQHF
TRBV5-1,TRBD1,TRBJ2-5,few,TGCGCCAGCAGCTTGGTAGGGACAGGGGTCCAAGAGACCCAGTACTTC,CASSLVGTGVQETQYF
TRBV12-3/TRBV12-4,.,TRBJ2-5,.,TGTGCCAGCAGTTTGGGACTTTTGAAAGAGACCCAGTACTTC,CASSLGLLKETQYF
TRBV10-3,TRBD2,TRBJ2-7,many,TGTGCCATCAGTGAGGGGGTAGCGGGGCTTTCCTACGAGCAGTACTTC,CAISEGVAGLSYEQYF
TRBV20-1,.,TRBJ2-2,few,TGCAGTGCTAGAGGGGAGTTCGCGGGCACCGGGGAGCTGTTTTTT,CSARGEFAGTGELFF
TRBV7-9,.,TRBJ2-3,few,TGTGCCAGCAGCTTAATTATAGATACGCAGTATTTT,CASSLIIDTQYF
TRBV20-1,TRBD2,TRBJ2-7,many,TGCAGTGCTAGAGATGGATCGGCCGCGGGAGCGATCTCCTACGAGCAGTACTTC,CSARDGSAAGAISYEQYF
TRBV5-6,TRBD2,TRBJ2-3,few,TGTGCCAGCAGCTTGCCTCCTGGACTAGCGGACACAGATACGCAGTATTTT,CASSLPPGLADTDTQYF
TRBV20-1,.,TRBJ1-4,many,TGCAGTGGGCTTGTAACAGGGACTAATGAAAAACTGTTTTTT,CSGLVTGTNEKLFF
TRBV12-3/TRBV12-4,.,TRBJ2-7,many,TGTGCCAGCAATAAGGGAGGAAGCTACGAGCAGTACTTC,CASNKGGSYEQYF
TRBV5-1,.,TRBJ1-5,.,TGCGCCAGCAGCTTGGGGCTTTCTCGGCCCCAGCATTTT,CASSLGLSRPQHF
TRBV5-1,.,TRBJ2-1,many,TGCGCCAGCAGCCTAACTAGCTCCTACAATGAGCAGTTCTTC,CASSLTSSYNEQFF
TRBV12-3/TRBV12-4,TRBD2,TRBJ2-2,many,TGTGCCAGCAGCCCCACTAGCGGGAACACCGGGGAGCTGTTTTTT,CASSPTSGNTGELFF
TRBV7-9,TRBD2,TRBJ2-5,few,TGTGCCAGCAGCCATTCTAGCGGACAGACCCAGTACTTC,CASSHSSGQTQYF
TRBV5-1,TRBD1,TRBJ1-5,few,TGCGCCAGCAGCTTAATACGTCGAGGAGGGGGCTATCGGAGCGGCGATAGCAATCAGCCCCAGCATTTT,CASSLIRRGGGYRSGDSNQPQHF
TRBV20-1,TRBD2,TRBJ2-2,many,TGCAGTGCTAGAGCTAGCGGGACCACCGGGGAGCTGTTTTTT,CSARASGTTGELFF
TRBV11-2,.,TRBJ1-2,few,TGTGCCAGCAGCTTACAGGACCCAACAGCGAACTATGGCTACACCTTC,CASSLQDPTANYGYTF
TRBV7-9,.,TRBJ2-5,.,TGTGCCAGCAGCCCCTTAGCGTCTCAAGAGACCCAGTACTTC,CASSPLASQETQYF
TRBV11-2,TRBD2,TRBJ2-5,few,TGTGCCAGCAGCCGAAGACTAGCGCGCGATCAAGAGACCCAGTACTTC,CASSRRLARDQETQYF
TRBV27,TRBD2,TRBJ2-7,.,TGTGCCAGCATCCCACTAGCGGGATCCTACGAGCAGTACTTC,CASIPLAGSYEQYF
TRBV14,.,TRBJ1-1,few,TGTGCCAGCAGCCAAGATCAAGGGGGGAAGAACACTGAAGCTTTCTTT,CASSQDQGGKNTEAFF
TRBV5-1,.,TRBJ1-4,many,TGCGCCAGCAGCTTGTCAGGGCTCGGTGAAAAACTGTTTTTT,CASSLSGLGEKLFF
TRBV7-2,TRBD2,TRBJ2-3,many,TGTGCCAGCAGCCGTACTAGCGGGAGTTCAGATACGCAGTATTTT,CASSRTSGSSDTQYF
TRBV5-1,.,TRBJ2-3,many,TGCGCCAGCAGCTTCGGAGGGCCCTTGGCAGATACGCAGTATTTT,CASSFGGPLADTQYF
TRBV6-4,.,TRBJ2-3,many,TGTGCCAGCAGTGATAGCCCCGGGTTCCACACAGATACGCAGTATTTT,CASSDSPGFHTDTQYF
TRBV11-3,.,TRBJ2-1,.,TGTGCCAGCAGCTTTGGTGGGCCCCAGTTCTTC,CASSFGGPQFF
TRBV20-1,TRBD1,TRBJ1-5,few,TGCAGTGCTAGTGAATGGGACAGCCTTCAGCCCCAGCATTTT,CSASEWDSLQPQHF
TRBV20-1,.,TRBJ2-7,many,TGCAGTGCCGAGAGAGACGGGGACTACGAGCAGTACTTC,CSAERDGDYEQYF
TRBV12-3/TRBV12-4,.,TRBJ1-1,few,TGTGCCAGCAGTTTTAACGAGGGGTGGAACACTGAAGCTTTCTTT,CASSFNEGWNTEAFF
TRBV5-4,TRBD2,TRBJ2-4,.,TGTGCCAGCAGCTTAGGACTAGCGGGAAGGTCCCCCAAAAACATTCAGTACTTC,CASSLGLAGRSPKNIQYF
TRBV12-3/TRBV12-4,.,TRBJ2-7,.,TGTGCCAGCAACCAGGGACTTTTTAGATCCTACGGGCAGTACTTC,CASNQGLFRSYGQYF
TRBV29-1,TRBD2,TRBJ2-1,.,TGCAGCGTTGCCCAACGGCGGGGGGGCTCCTACAATGAGCAGTTCTTC,CSVAQRRGGSYNEQFF
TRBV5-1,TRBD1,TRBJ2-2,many,TGCGCCAGCAGCCCGGGACAGGTCGCGAACACCGGGGAGCTGTTTTTT,CASSPGQVANTGELFF
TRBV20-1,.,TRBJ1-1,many,TGCAGTGCTAGAGGGATCCTGGGGGGAATGAACACTGAAGCTTTCTTT,CSARGILGGMNTEAFF
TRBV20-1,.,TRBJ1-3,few,TGCAGTGCTAGAGAGGGCGCTTACTCTGGAAACACCATATATTTT,CSAREGAYSGNTIYF
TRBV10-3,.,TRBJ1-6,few,TGTGCCATCAGTGCGGGCGGAGATAATTCACCCCTCCACTTT,CAISAGGDNSPLHF
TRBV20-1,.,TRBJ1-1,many,TGCAGTGCTAGATTGGCGGGGGCTGCCACTGAAGCTTTCTTT,CSARLAGAATEAFF
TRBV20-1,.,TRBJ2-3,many,TGCAGTGCTAGACCCGGAGATAGCACAGATACGCAGTATTTT,CSARPGDSTDTQYF
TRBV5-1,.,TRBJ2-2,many,TGCGCCAGCAGCTTGAGGAACACCGGGGAGCTGTTTTTT,CASSLRNTGELFF
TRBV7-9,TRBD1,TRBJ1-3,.,TGTGCCATCAGCCCCCAGGACAGGACATGGGGCACCATATATTTT,CAISPQDRTWGTIYF
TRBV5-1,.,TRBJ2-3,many,TGCGCCAGCAGCTCGAGCCTAGATACGCAGTATTTT,CASSSSLDTQYF
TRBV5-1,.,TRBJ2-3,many,TGCGCCAGCAGCTTGGTGGTAGCGGACACAGATACGCAGTATTTT,CASSLVVADTDTQYF
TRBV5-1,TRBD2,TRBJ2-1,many,TGCGCCAGCAGCGGACTAGCGGGGACTAATGAGCAGTTCTTC,CASSGLAGTNEQFF
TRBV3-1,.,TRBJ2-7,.,TGTGCCAGCCTAGGAGGCAGGTTCTACGAGCAGTACTTC,CASLGGRFYEQYF
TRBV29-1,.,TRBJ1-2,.,TGCAGCGTTGTTTCGGGAGTTGACTATGGCTACACCTTC,CSVVSGVDYGYTF
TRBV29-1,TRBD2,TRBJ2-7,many,TGCAGCGTTGAAGGACTAGCGAAGGACTACGAGCAGTACTTC,CSVEGLAKDYEQYF
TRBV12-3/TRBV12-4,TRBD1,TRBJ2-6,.,TGTGCCAGCAGTCCGGGACAGGGATTTCCTGGGGCCAACGTCCTGACTTTC,CASSPGQGFPGANVLTF
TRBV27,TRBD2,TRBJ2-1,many,TGTGCCAGTACCGAAATAGCGGGAGGGCCTTTCAATGAGCAGTTCTTC,CASTEIAGGPFNEQFF
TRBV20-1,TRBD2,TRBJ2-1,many,TGCAGTGCTAGAGAGCTTAGCGGGAGGCTCTACAATGAGCAGTTCTTC,CSARELSGRLYNEQFF
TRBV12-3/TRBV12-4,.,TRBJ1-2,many,TGTGCCAGCAGTTTTGGGGGGGGTGGCTACACCTTC,CASSFGGGGYTF
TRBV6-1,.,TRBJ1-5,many,TGTGCCAGCAGGGGATCAGGGGGCAATCAGCCCCAGCATTTT,CASRGSGGNQPQHF